This T cell receptor (beta chain) was sequenced for a study of T cells in Graves' hyperthyroidism and ophthalmopathy. Trimming took off 0 bases at V and 7 bases at J, with 8 bases between the two ends. Germline V gene sequence: CDR1 SGHRS, CDR2 YFSETQ. CDR3 length: 13 amino acids. Authors of the study amplified TCR beta CDR3 regions from RNA transcripts. A first-round RT-PCR of the TCR CDR3 used the HTBI primer set. Via MiXCR, TCRdb re-called the multiplex PCR reads, giving one row per CDR3 protein. The sample records fewer than 350,000 distinct CDR3 sequences, roughly 21% being singletons. This clonotype was observed a handful of times. Disease duration under 2 months; hyperthyroidism patients were aged 18 to 65. The diagnoses drew upon clinical symptoms, serum thyroxine and TRAb, thyroid ultrasound and orbital computed tomography. PBMCs stemmed from about 9.7 ml fresh peripheral blood.

The sequencing sample was made of blood. The TCR originated in a woman between 45 and 60 years old with Graves' hyperthyroidism. The genes are TRBV5-1 and TRBJ2-1, with a tentative D call TRBD1 (6 bases). The CDR3 spells CASSLGQANEQFF. Written as DNA, the CDR3 is TGCGCCAGCAGCTTGGGACAGGCGAATGAGCAGTTCTTC.